The 28 T cell receptor beta chains below all came from one sample that was sequenced in a study of T cells in Graves' hyperthyroidism and ophthalmopathy. The investigators amplified TCR beta CDR3 regions from RNA transcripts. The HTBI primer set served for first-round RT-PCR of the TCR CDR3. TCRdb independently ran MiXCR on the multiplex PCR reads; one entry per CDR3 protein. The sample consists of approximately 400,000 distinct CDR3 sequences, roughly 13% of them appearing once. Source material: blood. The receptors here all came from a man in his fifties with Graves' ophthalmopathy.

In its sample, this clonotype was seen many times. The chain recombines TRBV28 with TRBJ2-7; 7 bases map to TRBD2. J lost 1 base, V lost 4 bases, and 13 bases had no gene match. There are 17 residues in the CDR3. Germline V gene lookup returns CDR1 MDHEN and CDR2 SYDVKM. In DNA, the CDR3 is TGTGCCAGCAGTTCCCCCGGGAAAAGCGGGAATTCCTACGAGCAGTACTTC. It is translated as CASSSPGKSGNSYEQYF. Drawing the rest from reference TRBV28 and TRBJ2-7, the complete variable domain is DVKVTQSSRYLVKRTGEKVFLECVQDMDHENMFWYRQDPGLGLRLIYFSYDVKMKEKGDIPEGYSVSREKKERFSLILESASTNQTSMYLCASSSPGKSGNSYEQYFGPGTRLTVT.

This clonotype was seen ten or more times. V and J are TRBV27 and TRBJ2-7; 9 nucleotides line up with TRBD1. V shed 6 bases, J shed 5 bases, and the junction held 8 bases outside the gene matches. The CDR3 has 14 amino acids. The germline gives CDR1 MNHEY, CDR2 SMNVEV (reference sequence). The CDR3 sequence is CASRIRDRVDEQYF. In nucleotides, the CDR3 is TGTGCCAGCAGGATCCGGGACAGGGTGGACGAGCAGTACTTC.

The gene calls are TRBV5-6 and TRBJ2-1, with D perhaps matching TRBD1 (6 bases). This CDR3 is 12 amino acids long. Looked up from germline, CDR1 is SGHDT and CDR2 is YYEEEE. V was clipped by 5 bases and J by 8 bases, with 11 bases between them. CDR3: CASRGSGDEQFF. The DNA for the CDR3 is TGTGCCAGCAGAGGTTCAGGGGATGAGCAGTTCTTC.

This clonotype turned up a few times. The chain has TRBV19 and TRBJ1-5; TRBD1 is a possible D gene (6 bases). The CDR3 runs to 14 residues. V was clipped by 3 bases and J by 2 bases, with 8 bases between them. Germline assignment: CDR1 LNHDA and CDR2 SQIVND (reference sequence). For the CDR3, the DNA is TGTGCCAGTAGTATTAGACAGGGCAATCAGCCCCAGCATTTT. Protein sequence: CASSIRQGNQPQHF.

This clonotype has just one count. A much larger clonotype is one base distant, so this may be a read error. The CDR3 does not end in the conserved phenylalanine or tryptophan, so this is likely a read error. The chain employs TRBV6-9 and TRBJ2-6, with D possibly being TRBD1 or TRBD2 (5 bases each). The length of the CDR3 is 17 residues. Germline lookup yields CDR1 MNHGY and CDR2 SVAAGI. V gave up 2 bases and J gave up 0 bases, with 11 bases separating them. The CDR3 DNA reads TGTGCCAGCAGTTATCCACGGGGCAACTCTGGGGCCAACGTCCTGACTTCC. This gives the protein CASSYPRGNSGANVLTS.

There are many counts of this clonotype. The chain joins TRBV5-1 to TRBJ1-1; 8 nucleotides align to TRBD1. The CDR3 is 15 residues long. The germline gives CDR1 SGHRS, CDR2 YFSETQ. Trimming cost V 6 bases and J 0 bases; bases outside gene matches: 7. The CDR3 reads CASKSQGALNTEAFF. CDR3 nucleotide sequence: TGCGCCAGCAAGAGCCAGGGGGCCTTGAACACTGAAGCTTTCTTT.

V and J are TRBV29-1 and TRBJ2-7; no clear D. Germline loops: CDR1 SQVTM, CDR2 ANQGSEA. V lost 5 bases and J 2 bases, leaving 7 bases between the germline ends. The CDR3 sequence is 11 residues long. The CDR3 spells CSVLKTYEQYF. The CDR3 nucleotides read TGCAGCGTTCTAAAGACCTACGAGCAGTACTTC.

The V gene is TRBV19, the J gene TRBJ1-4; D call uncertain. V was clipped by 3 bases and J by 7 bases, with 12 bases between them. Germline V gives CDR1 LNHDA, CDR2 SQIVND (reference sequence). The CDR3 totals 14 residues. The CDR3 DNA is TGTGCCAGTAGTATGCCCAGGCGGGGTGAAAAACTGTTTTTT. Protein product: CASSMPRRGEKLFF.

The V and J genes are TRBV5-1 and TRBJ2-7, with D perhaps matching TRBD2 (7 bases). Germline V CDR1 and CDR2: SGHRS, YFSETQ. This CDR3 comprises 15 residues. V was clipped by 7 bases and J by 3 bases, with 20 bases between them. The CDR3 coding sequence is TGCGCCAGCGAGTCCGGCGGGGGCCAGGGCTACGAGCAGTACTTC. Translated, it gives CASESGGGQGYEQYF.

In its sample, this clonotype was seen once. The V and J genes are TRBV24-1 and TRBJ1-5; D is undetermined. CDR3 length equals 14 residues. Between the trimmed V and J ends, which lost 9 bases and 5 bases, there was a span of 16 bases. CDR1 and CDR2 (germline): KGHDR, SFDVKD. The CDR3 loop reads CATRWAGAYQPQHF. The CDR3 DNA reads TGTGCCACCCGGTGGGCAGGAGCCTATCAGCCCCAGCATTTT.

Ten or more counts support this clonotype. V gene TRBV24-1 combines with J gene TRBJ2-1; weak D call: TRBD1 (6 bases). Germline V gives CDR1 KGHDR, CDR2 SFDVKD. Trimming shortened V by 4 bases and J by 7 bases, and 16 bases separated the two germline ends. The CDR3 is 15 amino acids. CDR3 loop: CATSDPFPGQNEQFF. CDR3 in DNA: TGTGCCACCAGTGACCCTTTCCCTGGACAGAATGAGCAGTTCTTC.

This clonotype showed up just a few times. This chain links TRBV20-1 with TRBJ1-2, with TRBD1 matching over 7 bases. Trimming cost V 5 bases and J 5 bases; bases outside gene matches: 5. The CDR3 has 12 amino acids. Germline CDR1 DFQATT, CDR2 SNEGSKA (reference sequence). CDR3 protein: CSALDRDYGYTF. CDR3 sequence (DNA): TGCAGTGCTCTCGACAGGGATTATGGCTACACCTTC.

The table lists this clonotype with many counts. This sequence joins TRBV11-2 and TRBJ1-1; D gene uncertain. V lost 1 base, J lost 10 bases, and 10 bases lay in between. CDR1 is SGHAT and CDR2 is FQNNGV in the germline V gene. The CDR3 contains 12 residues. The CDR3 protein is CASSLGTPRAFF. The CDR3 coding sequence is TGTGCCAGCAGCTTAGGAACGCCGCGAGCTTTCTTT. The whole variable domain, remainder taken from reference TRBV11-2 and TRBJ1-1, is EAGVAQSPRYKIIEKRQSVAFWCNPISGHATLYWYQQILGQGPKLLIQFQNNGVVDDSQLPKDRFSAERLKGVDSTLKIQPAKLEDSAVYLCASSLGTPRAFFGQGTRLTVV.

The table lists this clonotype with many counts. The chain has TRBV5-6 and TRBJ1-1; 9 bases map to TRBD1. The CDR3 extends over 14 amino acids. With V trimmed by 2 bases and J by 3 bases, 2 bases remained unmatched. Germline CDR1 is SGHDT and CDR2 is YYEEEE. CDR3: CASSFTGGDTEAFF. CDR3 DNA sequence: TGTGCCAGCAGCTTTACAGGGGGCGACACTGAAGCTTTCTTT.

At least ten counts were recorded for this clonotype. The CDR3 DNA is TGCAGCGTTGAAGGGGGCGGAGGGCCGACCTACGAGCAGTACTTC. Protein product: CSVEGGGGPTYEQYF. The rearrangement joins TRBV29-1 to TRBJ2-7; D is possibly TRBD2 (6 bases). The CDR3 is 15 residues long. Germline CDR1 and CDR2: SQVTM and ANQGSEA. Trimming took off 1 base at V and 2 bases at J, with 15 bases between the two ends.

This clonotype was counted at least ten times. CDR3: CASSLGDNEQFF. CDR3 coding DNA: TGTGCCAGCAGCTTAGGGGACAATGAGCAGTTCTTC. J is TRBJ2-1 and V is TRBV7-9; D ambiguous. CDR1 and CDR2 (germline): SEHNR, FQNEAQ (reference sequence). The CDR3 is 12 amino acids. Trimming cost V 1 base and J 5 bases, with 3 bases left between them.

This clonotype was recorded at least ten times. The chain recombines TRBV2 with TRBJ2-7; possible D gene TRBD1, 5 bases. Germline CDR1 SNHLY, CDR2 FYNNEI. There are 15 residues in the CDR3. The V end lost 2 bases, the J end lost 1 base, and 12 bases lay between the germline ends. CDR3 in amino acids: CASSERQQKSYEQYF. The CDR3, as DNA: TGTGCCAGCAGTGAACGACAGCAAAAGTCCTACGAGCAGTACTTC.

This sequence joins TRBV9 and TRBJ2-1; 9 bases fit TRBD2. The length of the CDR3 is 16 residues. In germline, CDR1 is SGDLS, CDR2 YYNGEE. Trimming removed 0 bases from V and 8 bases from J; junction bases left unmatched: 9. CDR3 sequence: CASSVVNSGSHDEQFF. The CDR3 DNA reads TGTGCCAGCAGCGTAGTAAATAGCGGGAGTCACGATGAGCAGTTCTTC.

There are a few counts of this clonotype. The chain combines TRBV3-1 with TRBJ2-6; D not resolved. Germline loops: CDR1 LGHDT, CDR2 YNNKEL (reference sequence). The CDR3 runs to 16 residues. Trimming left V 3 bases short and J 1 base short, with 10 bases between. For the CDR3, the DNA is TGTGCCAGCAGCCACAGGATTTCTTCTGGGGCCAACGTCCTGACTTTC. It codes for CASSHRISSGANVLTF.

This clonotype was recorded many times. V gene TRBV20-1 combines with J gene TRBJ2-5; 9 bases match TRBD2. From germline, CDR1 is DFQATT and CDR2 SNEGSKA (reference sequence). J was trimmed by 5 bases and V by 0 bases; bases with no gene match: 10. The CDR3 runs to 16 residues. CDR3 residues: CSARDKSSGMAETQYF. CDR3 coding DNA: TGCAGTGCTAGAGATAAATCTAGCGGGATGGCTGAGACCCAGTACTTC.

In this sample, this clonotype turned up a few times. A read error may produce the germline difference seen at one junction end. The chain combines TRBV2 with TRBJ1-1; 7 nucleotides align to TRBD1. Germline assignment: CDR1 SNHLY and CDR2 FYNNEI. The CDR3 is 14 amino acids. The CDR3 spells CVSEGTAMNTEAFF. CDR3 sequence (DNA): TGTGTCAGCGAAGGGACAGCCATGAACACTGAAGCTTTCTTT.

The table lists this clonotype with many counts. The CDR3 nucleotides are TGTGCCAGCAGGACTAGCGGTCATTACAATGAGCAGTTCTTC. Its protein product is CASRTSGHYNEQFF. The rearrangement joins TRBV28 to TRBJ2-1; 9 nucleotides align to TRBD2. The CDR3 covers 14 residues. Germline V gene lookup returns CDR1 MDHEN and CDR2 SYDVKM. Losses at the gene ends were 6 bases for V and 4 bases for J; bases not matched to a gene: 4. The complete variable domain, with remaining parts taken from reference TRBV28 and TRBJ2-1, reads DVKVTQSSRYLVKRTGEKVFLECVQDMDHENMFWYRQDPGLGLRLIYFSYDVKMKEKGDIPEGYSVSREKKERFSLILESASTNQTSMYLCASRTSGHYNEQFFGPGTRLTVL.

This clonotype has at least ten counts. The rearrangement links TRBV20-1 to TRBJ2-1; 7 bases line up with TRBD2. J gave up 6 bases and V 3 bases, and 20 bases lay outside the gene matches. Germline lookup yields CDR1 DFQATT and CDR2 SNEGSKA (reference sequence). The CDR3 length is 18 residues. As DNA, the CDR3 is TGCAGTGCTAGGCCGCTAGCGGCCGCATTGAGGGCTCCCAATGAGCAGTTCTTC. This sequence encodes CSARPLAAALRAPNEQFF.

Ten or more counts support this clonotype. The gene calls are TRBV12-3 or TRBV12-4 and TRBJ1-1; possibly TRBD1 for D (5 bases). V was trimmed by 4 bases and J by 8 bases, leaving 8 bases between them. This CDR3 is built from 11 residues. The CDR3 sequence: CASSSGQEAFF. The CDR3 nucleotides are TGTGCCAGCAGTTCCGGACAAGAAGCTTTCTTT.

Many counts were recorded for this clonotype. The CDR3 DNA reads TGTGCCAGCTCACCGTCCTCTAGAAGTCAAGAGACCCAGTACTTC. Its protein is CASSPSSRSQETQYF. J is TRBJ2-5 and V is TRBV18; D is ambiguous. Trimming cost V 3 bases and J 2 bases, with 13 bases left between them. The CDR3 is made up of 15 amino acids. Germline V lookup: CDR1 KGHSH, CDR2 LQKENI.

This clonotype was recorded at least ten times. This chain connects TRBV2 to TRBJ2-5; possibly TRBD1 or TRBD2 for D (5 bases each). The V gene lost 4 bases and the J gene lost 2 bases, with 14 bases spanning the gap. The CDR3 is 15 residues long. Looked up from germline, CDR1 is SNHLY and CDR2 is FYNNEI. CDR3 loop: CASSGAAGRQETQYF. Here the CDR3 DNA reads TGTGCCAGCAGTGGGGCGGCAGGGAGACAAGAGACCCAGTACTTC.

There are many counts of this clonotype. The chain carries TRBV2 and TRBJ2-7, with D uncertain. This CDR3 contains 15 residues. The V gene lost 2 bases and the J gene lost 0 bases, with 11 bases spanning the gap. CDR1 SNHLY and CDR2 FYNNEI come from the germline V gene. CDR3 amino acids: CASSELSAASYEQYF. The CDR3 nucleotides read TGTGCCAGCAGTGAATTGTCGGCGGCCTCCTACGAGCAGTACTTC.

This clonotype was recorded many times. The V gene is TRBV20-1, the J gene TRBJ2-4; 7 nucleotides agree with TRBD2. The V gene's germline CDR1 is DFQATT and CDR2 SNEGSKA (reference sequence). The CDR3 sequence is 12 residues long. The ends lost 0 bases at V and 8 bases at J; junction bases unmatched: 1. The CDR3 sequence: CSARDRGDIQYF. The CDR3 DNA sequence: TGCAGTGCTAGAGATCGGGGGGACATTCAGTACTTC.